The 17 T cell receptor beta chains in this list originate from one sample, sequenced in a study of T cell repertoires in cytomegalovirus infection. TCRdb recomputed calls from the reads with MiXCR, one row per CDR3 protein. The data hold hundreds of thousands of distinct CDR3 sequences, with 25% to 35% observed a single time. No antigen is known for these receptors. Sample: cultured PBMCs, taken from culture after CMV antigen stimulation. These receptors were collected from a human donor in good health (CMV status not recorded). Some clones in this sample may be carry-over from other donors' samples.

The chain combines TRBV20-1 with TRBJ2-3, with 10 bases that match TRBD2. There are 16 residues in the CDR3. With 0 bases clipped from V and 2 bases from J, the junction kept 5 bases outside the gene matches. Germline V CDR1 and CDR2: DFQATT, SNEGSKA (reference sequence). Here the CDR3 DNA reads TGCAGTGCTAGAGATGGGACTAGCGATTTCACAGATACGCAGTATTTT. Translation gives CSARDGTSDFTDTQYF.

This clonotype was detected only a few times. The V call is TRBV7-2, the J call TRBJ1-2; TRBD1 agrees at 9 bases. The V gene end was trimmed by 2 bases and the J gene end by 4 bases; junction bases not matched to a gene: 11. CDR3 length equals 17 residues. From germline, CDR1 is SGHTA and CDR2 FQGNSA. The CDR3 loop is CASSLRVPGQGGYGYTF. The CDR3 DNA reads TGTGCCAGCAGCTTAAGGGTTCCGGGACAGGGAGGCTATGGCTACACCTTC.

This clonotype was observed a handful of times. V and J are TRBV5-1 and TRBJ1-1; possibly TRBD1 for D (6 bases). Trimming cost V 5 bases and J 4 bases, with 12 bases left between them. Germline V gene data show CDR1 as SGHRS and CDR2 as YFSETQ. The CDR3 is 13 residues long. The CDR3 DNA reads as TGCGCCAGCAGGGTACAGGGAGGCACTGAAGCTTTCTTT. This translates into CASRVQGGTEAFF.

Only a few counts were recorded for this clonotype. CDR3 nucleotides: TGTGCCAGCTTAAGGGACAGAGCAAGGCCACAAGGGGGGTATGGCTACACCTTC. Protein product: CASLRDRARPQGGYGYTF. This sequence joins TRBV12-3 or TRBV12-4 and TRBJ1-2; 7 bases map to TRBD1. This CDR3 has 18 residues. Trimming at V came to 8 bases and at J to 5 bases, leaving 23 bases not matched to a gene.

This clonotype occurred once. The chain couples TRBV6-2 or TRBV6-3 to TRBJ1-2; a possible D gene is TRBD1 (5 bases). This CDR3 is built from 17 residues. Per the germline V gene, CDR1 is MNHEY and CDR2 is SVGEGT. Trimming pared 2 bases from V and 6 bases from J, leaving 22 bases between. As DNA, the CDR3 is TGTGCCAGCAGTTACATGGGACGACAGTTGGGGCGTGATGGCTACACCTTC. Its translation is CASSYMGRQLGRDGYTF.

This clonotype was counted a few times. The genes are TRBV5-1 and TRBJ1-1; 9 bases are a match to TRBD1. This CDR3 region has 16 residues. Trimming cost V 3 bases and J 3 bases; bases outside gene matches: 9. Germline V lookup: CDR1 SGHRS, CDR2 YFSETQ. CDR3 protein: CASSSGQGRRDTEAFF. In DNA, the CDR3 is TGCGCCAGCAGCTCGGGACAGGGAAGGAGGGACACTGAAGCTTTCTTT.

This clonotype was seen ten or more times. CDR3 region: CASSLLAGEYDTQYF. In DNA, the CDR3 is TGTGCCAGCAGCTTACTAGCGGGAGAGTACGATACGCAGTATTTT. This chain links TRBV7-2 with TRBJ2-3; the match to TRBD2 covers 10 bases. V was pared by 2 bases and J by 6 bases, with 5 bases of the junction left unmatched. CDR1 and CDR2 (germline): SGHTA, FQGNSA. The CDR3 spans 15 residues.

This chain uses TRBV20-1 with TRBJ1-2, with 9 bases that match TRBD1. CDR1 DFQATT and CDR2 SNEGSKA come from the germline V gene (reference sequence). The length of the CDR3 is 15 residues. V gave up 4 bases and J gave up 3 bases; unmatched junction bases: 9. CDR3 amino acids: CSAIFGTGNDYGYTF. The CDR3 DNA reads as TGCAGTGCTATCTTCGGGACAGGGAACGACTATGGCTACACCTTC.

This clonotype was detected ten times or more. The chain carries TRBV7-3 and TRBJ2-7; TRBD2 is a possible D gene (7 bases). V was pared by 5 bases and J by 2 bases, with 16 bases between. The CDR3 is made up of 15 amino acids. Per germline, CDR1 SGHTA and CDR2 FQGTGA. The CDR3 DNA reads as TGTGCCAGCAGCCCACAGGGCGGGAGACCCTACGAGCAGTACTTC. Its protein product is CASSPQGGRPYEQYF.

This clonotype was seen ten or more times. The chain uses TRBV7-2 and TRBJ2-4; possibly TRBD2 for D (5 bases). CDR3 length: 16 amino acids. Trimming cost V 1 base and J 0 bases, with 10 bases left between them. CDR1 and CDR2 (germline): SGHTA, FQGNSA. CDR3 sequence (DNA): TGTGCCAGCAGCTTAGACGCGGGCCTAGCCAAAAACATTCAGTACTTC. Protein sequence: CASSLDAGLAKNIQYF.

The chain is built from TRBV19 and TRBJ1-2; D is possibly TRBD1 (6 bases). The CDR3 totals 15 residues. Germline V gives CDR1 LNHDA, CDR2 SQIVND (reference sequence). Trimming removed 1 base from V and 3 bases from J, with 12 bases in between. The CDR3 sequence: CASSIASGADYGYTF. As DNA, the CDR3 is TGTGCCAGTAGTATAGCATCGGGGGCGGACTATGGCTACACCTTC. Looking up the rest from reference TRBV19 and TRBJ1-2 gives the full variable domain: DGGITQSPKYLFRKEGQNVTLSCEQNLNHDAMYWYRQDPGQGLRLIYYSQIVNDFQKGDIAEGYSVSREKKESFPLTVTSAQKNPTAFYLCASSIASGADYGYTFGSGTRLTVV.

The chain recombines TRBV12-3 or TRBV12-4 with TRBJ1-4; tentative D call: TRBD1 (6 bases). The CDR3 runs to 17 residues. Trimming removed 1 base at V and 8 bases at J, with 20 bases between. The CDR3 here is CASSLGLIGGAKEKLFF. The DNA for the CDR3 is TGTGCCAGCAGTTTAGGCCTGATCGGGGGCGCGAAAGAAAAACTGTTTTTT.

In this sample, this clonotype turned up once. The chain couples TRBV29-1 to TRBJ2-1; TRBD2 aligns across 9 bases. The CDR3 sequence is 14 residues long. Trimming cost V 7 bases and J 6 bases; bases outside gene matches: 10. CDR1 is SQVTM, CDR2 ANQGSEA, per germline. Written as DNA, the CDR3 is TGCAGCGCAGGCAGGAGCGGGAGGTTCAATGAGCAGTTCTTC. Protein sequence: CSAGRSGRFNEQFF.

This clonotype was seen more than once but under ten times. CDR3 amino acids: CSATGGSYNEQFF. For the CDR3, the DNA is TGCAGTGCTACTGGGGGCTCCTACAATGAGCAGTTCTTC. The rearrangement joins TRBV20-1 to TRBJ2-1; D assignment may be TRBD1 or TRBD2 (5 bases each). The CDR3 contains 13 residues. Trimming removed 4 bases from V and 0 bases from J, with 7 bases in between. The germline V gene encodes CDR1 DFQATT and CDR2 SNEGSKA (reference sequence).

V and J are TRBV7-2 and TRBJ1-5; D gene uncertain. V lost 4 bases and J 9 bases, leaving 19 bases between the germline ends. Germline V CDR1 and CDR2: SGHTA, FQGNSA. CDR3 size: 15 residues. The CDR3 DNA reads TGTGCCAGCAGCTCCACGGACGGGGAAATCCCGCCCCAGCATTTT. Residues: CASSSTDGEIPPQHF.

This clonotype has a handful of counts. The CDR3 bases are TGTGCCAGCAGTTTATGGGCCAGCAGCTCCTACGAGCAGTACTTC. It translates to CASSLWASSSYEQYF. V is TRBV28 and J is TRBJ2-7; D unresolved. The CDR3 runs to 15 residues. V lost 0 bases, J lost 0 bases, and 9 bases lay in between. Germline V CDR1 and CDR2: MDHEN, SYDVKM.

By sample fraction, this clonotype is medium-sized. This CDR3 reads CASSSQTARVGGYTF. The CDR3 nucleotides are TGTGCCAGCAGCTCCCAAACGGCGAGGGTAGGCGGCTACACCTTC. The J gene is TRBJ1-2, the V gene TRBV7-2, with unresolved D. Trimming shortened V by 4 bases and J by 8 bases, and 20 bases separated the two germline ends. The V gene's germline CDR1 is SGHTA and CDR2 FQGNSA. CDR3 length equals 15 residues.